Below, 22 T cell receptor beta chains from the same sample are listed, as sequenced in a study of blood T cell repertoires in COVID-19. Clones were sequenced by immunoSEQ multiplex PCR, and TCRdb holds only the in-frame ones, with some missing. This table holds under 90,000 clones, 70% to 90% found once. The specimen was peripheral blood. Source of these receptors: a woman in her fifties or sixties with COVID-19, enrolled during active disease.

The rearrangement joins TRBV5-1 to TRBJ1-1; D is ambiguous. The CDR3 is 15 amino acids. V was pared by 7 bases and J by 0 bases, with 16 bases between. CDR1 is SGHRS and CDR2 is YFSETQ in the germline V gene. Here the CDR3 DNA reads TGCGCCAGCCGAGAGGGCAGCAGAGTGAACACTGAAGCTTTCTTT. Its protein product is CASREGSRVNTEAFF.

This CDR3 reads CASALGWGDSYEQYF. The DNA of the CDR3 is TGTGCCAGCGCCCTGGGATGGGGCGACTCCTACGAGCAGTACTTC. This rearrangement joins TRBV6-6 to TRBJ2-7, with a possible D match to TRBD1 (5 bases). CDR1 is MNHNY and CDR2 is SVGAGI in the germline V gene (reference sequence). The CDR3 consists of 15 residues. The V end lost 8 bases, the J end lost 0 bases, and 17 bases lay between the germline ends.

J is TRBJ2-7 and V is TRBV5-5, with D maybe TRBD1 (5 bases). This CDR3 spans 13 amino acids. The V gene lost 1 base and the J gene lost 6 bases, with 11 bases spanning the gap. Germline V CDR1 and CDR2: SGHKS, YYEKEE (reference sequence). CDR3 protein: CASSLTGTREQYF. DNA for the CDR3: TGTGCCAGCAGCTTGACAGGAACGCGCGAGCAGTACTTC.

The chain links TRBV7-8 to TRBJ2-1; the match to TRBD2 covers 8 bases. V shed 3 bases, J shed 5 bases, and the junction held 9 bases outside the gene matches. CDR1 SGHVS and CDR2 FQNEAQ come from the germline V gene. This CDR3 is built from 16 residues. CDR3 region: CASSFRAREGNNEQFF. The CDR3 bases are TGTGCCAGCAGCTTCAGGGCCCGGGAGGGAAACAATGAGCAGTTCTTC.

V gene TRBV11-2 combines with J gene TRBJ1-6; 7 nucleotides agree with TRBD1. V shed 5 bases and J 6 bases; nucleotides not matched to a gene: 10. The CDR3 covers 16 residues. The germline V gene has CDR1 SGHAT and CDR2 FQNNGV. CDR3 in amino acids: CASSRGGDRLNSPLHF. Here the CDR3 DNA reads TGTGCCAGCAGCCGGGGTGGGGACAGACTTAATTCACCCCTCCACTTT.

This chain uses TRBV28 with TRBJ2-7, with no clear D. Trimming removed 4 bases at V and 7 bases at J, with 8 bases between. Germline assignment: CDR1 MDHEN and CDR2 SYDVKM. This CDR3 has 11 amino acids. The CDR3 bases are TGTGCCAGCAGTTCCCCCGTAGAGCAGTACTTC. It translates to CASSSPVEQYF.

This chain connects TRBV5-4 to TRBJ2-3; D possibly corresponds to TRBD2 (6 bases). In germline, CDR1 is SGHNT, CDR2 YYREEE (reference sequence). The CDR3 loop spans 13 amino acids. The ends were cut back, 0 bases at V and 8 bases at J, with 10 bases in the middle. In nucleotides, the CDR3 is TGTGCCAGCAGCTTGGACAAGGGAGGTACGCAGTATTTT. Amino acids: CASSLDKGGTQYF.

The chain employs TRBV2 and TRBJ1-4; tentative D call: TRBD1 (5 bases). CDR3 length: 13 residues. Per germline, CDR1 SNHLY and CDR2 FYNNEI. The germline V and J ends were trimmed by 3 bases and 5 bases, with 7 bases remaining between them. This CDR3 reads CASSDRVNEKLFF. CDR3 coding DNA: TGTGCCAGCAGTGACAGGGTGAATGAAAAACTGTTTTTT.

The genes are TRBV28 and TRBJ1-2, with 7 positions matching TRBD1. This CDR3 is built from 15 residues. The germline gives CDR1 MDHEN, CDR2 SYDVKM. With V trimmed by 6 bases and J by 2 bases, 9 bases remained unmatched. CDR3 sequence: CASREQGLRNYGYTF. In DNA, the CDR3 is TGTGCCAGCAGGGAACAGGGGTTGAGGAACTATGGCTACACCTTC.

The genes are TRBV7-2 and TRBJ1-1; D may be TRBD1 (5 bases). V was shortened by 3 bases and J by 7 bases, with 18 bases between the two germline ends. The germline CDR1 and CDR2 sequences are SGHTA and FQGNSA. The CDR3 totals 15 residues. In DNA, the CDR3 is TGTGCCAGCAGCTTGGTTTTCGTGGGACTAGATGAAGCTTTCTTT. Translation gives CASSLVFVGLDEAFF.

The J gene is TRBJ2-2, the V gene TRBV30; 14 bases agree with TRBD2. CDR1 and CDR2 (germline): GTSNPN, SVGIG (reference sequence). This CDR3 region has 18 residues. Trimming cost V 3 bases and J 2 bases; bases outside gene matches: 8. CDR3 sequence reads: CAWSKPGLAGANTGELFF. The DNA for the CDR3 is TGTGCCTGGAGCAAACCGGGACTAGCGGGAGCAAACACCGGGGAGCTGTTTTTT.

The chain has TRBV5-1 and TRBJ2-2; D is perhaps TRBD1 (5 bases). In germline, CDR1 is SGHRS, CDR2 YFSETQ. CDR3 length: 15 residues. V lost 1 base, J lost 1 base, and 8 bases lay in between. CDR3 DNA: TGCGCCAGCAGCTTGATAAGGGGGAACACCGGGGAGCTGTTTTTT. It is translated as CASSLIRGNTGELFF.

The V call is TRBV2, the J call TRBJ1-5; D possibly corresponds to TRBD1 (6 bases). The V gene's germline CDR1 is SNHLY and CDR2 FYNNEI. The V and J ends lost 6 bases and 6 bases respectively, with 15 bases between them. This CDR3 comprises 14 residues. The CDR3 nucleotides are TGTGCCAGCAGCCGCGACAGGCGTGGTCAGCCCCAGCATTTT. Amino acids: CASSRDRRGQPQHF.

The CDR3 region is CASNPSGWVEQYF. CDR3 nucleotide sequence: TGTGCCAGCAACCCAAGCGGATGGGTCGAGCAGTACTTC. The V and J genes are TRBV21-1 and TRBJ2-7; the table's D call, TRBD2, was not checked against the DNA. TRBV21-1 is described as a pseudogene. This CDR3 region has 13 residues.

This clone was observed once. V and J are TRBV11-3 and TRBJ2-1; tentatively, D is TRBD2 (6 bases). This CDR3 comprises 17 residues. Germline CDR1 is SGHNT and CDR2 is YENEEA. The germline V and J ends were trimmed by 4 bases and 6 bases, with 22 bases remaining between them. DNA for the CDR3: TGTGCCAGCAGCTCAGGAGGTTGGAGGGATTTAGGCAATGAGCAGTTCTTC. Translation gives CASSSGGWRDLGNEQFF.

J is TRBJ2-1 and V is TRBV10-3; TRBD2 aligns across 8 bases. The CDR3 consists of 19 residues. Germline V gene data show CDR1 as ENHRY and CDR2 as SYGVKD. V dropped 6 bases and J dropped 4; count of bases not matched to a gene: 20. CDR3 in amino acids: CAISRGTPREGYRYNEQFF. The CDR3 nucleotides read TGTGCCATCAGCCGAGGTACCCCTCGGGAGGGCTATCGATACAATGAGCAGTTCTTC.

V gene TRBV4-2 combines with J gene TRBJ2-7; 8 bases match TRBD1. The germline gives CDR1 LGHNA, CDR2 YNFKEQ. J gave up 6 bases and V 4 bases, and 14 bases lay outside the gene matches. The CDR3 is 16 amino acids. For the CDR3, the DNA is TGTGCCAGCAGCCCCGCCGCGGACAGGGCACTAGGCGAGCAGTACTTC. This codes for CASSPAADRALGEQYF.

The chain combines TRBV6-5 with TRBJ2-1; tentatively, D is TRBD2 (6 bases). The ends were cut back, 4 bases at V and 4 bases at J, with 14 bases in the middle. CDR1 and CDR2 (germline): MNHEY, SVGAGI. This CDR3 region has 15 residues. CDR3 bases: TGTGCCAGCAGTTCCGGGACTCCAATGTACAATGAGCAGTTCTTC. This encodes CASSSGTPMYNEQFF.

The chain joins TRBV6-5 to TRBJ1-5; 7 positions match TRBD1. Germline V gene data show CDR1 as MNHEY and CDR2 as SVGAGI. CDR3 length: 13 amino acids. V gave up 10 bases and J gave up 5 bases; unmatched junction bases: 8. This CDR3 is CATRQGRYQPQHF. CDR3 coding DNA: TGTGCCACCCGACAGGGTCGGTATCAGCCCCAGCATTTT.

The rearrangement joins TRBV9 to TRBJ2-2, with 7 bases identical to TRBD1. CDR1 and CDR2 from the germline V gene are SGDLS and YYNGEE. V lost 3 bases, J lost 6 bases, and 11 bases stayed unmatched. The CDR3 has 16 residues. CDR3 loop: CASSAQQGIGAGELFF. The CDR3 nucleotides are TGTGCCAGCAGCGCTCAACAGGGGATTGGGGCCGGGGAGCTGTTTTTT.

The rearrangement links TRBV6-4 to TRBJ1-1, with D uncertain. The CDR3 consists of 13 residues. The V gene lost 7 bases and the J gene lost 3 bases, with 12 bases spanning the gap. The germline gives CDR1 MRHNA, CDR2 SNTAGT. Here the CDR3 reads CASIRVRDTEAFF. The CDR3 DNA is TGTGCCAGCATTCGGGTTCGGGACACTGAAGCTTTCTTT.

V gene TRBV7-3 combines with J gene TRBJ1-5; 9 bases align to TRBD1. The V segment lost 5 bases and the J segment 6 bases; nucleotides outside the gene matches: 8. The CDR3 contains 15 residues. Germline-derived CDR1 and CDR2 are SGHTA and FQGTGA. The CDR3 DNA reads TGTGCCAGCAGCCAAACAGGGGGCGGCACTCAGCCCCAGCATTTT. It yields the protein CASSQTGGGTQPQHF.